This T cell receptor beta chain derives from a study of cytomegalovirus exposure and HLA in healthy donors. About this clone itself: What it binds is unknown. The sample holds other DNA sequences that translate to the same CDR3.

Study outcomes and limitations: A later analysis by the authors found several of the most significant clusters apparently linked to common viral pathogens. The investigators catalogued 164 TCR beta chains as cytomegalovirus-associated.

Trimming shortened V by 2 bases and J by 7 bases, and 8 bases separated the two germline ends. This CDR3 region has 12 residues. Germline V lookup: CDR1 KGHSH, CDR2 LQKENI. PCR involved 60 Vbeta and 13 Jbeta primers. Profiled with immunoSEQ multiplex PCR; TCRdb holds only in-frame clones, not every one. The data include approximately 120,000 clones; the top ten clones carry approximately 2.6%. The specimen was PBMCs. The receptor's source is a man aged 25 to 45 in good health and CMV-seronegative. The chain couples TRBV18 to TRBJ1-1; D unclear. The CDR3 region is CASSPRSSEAFF. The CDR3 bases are TGTGCCAGCTCACCAAGGAGCAGTGAAGCTTTCTTT.